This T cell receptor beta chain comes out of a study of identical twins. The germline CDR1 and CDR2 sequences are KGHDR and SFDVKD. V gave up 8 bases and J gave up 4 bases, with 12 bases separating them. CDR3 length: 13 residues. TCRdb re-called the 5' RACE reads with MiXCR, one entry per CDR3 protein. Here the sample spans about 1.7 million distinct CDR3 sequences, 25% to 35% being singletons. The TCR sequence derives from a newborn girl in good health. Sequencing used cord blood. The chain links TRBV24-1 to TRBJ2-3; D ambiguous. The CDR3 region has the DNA TGTGCCACCAAGAATTCGTGGGCAGATACGCAGTATTTT. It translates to CATKNSWADTQYF.